This entry concerns a single TCR beta chain. Some clones are missing from TCRdb's copy, which holds only in-frame ones; the method was immunoSEQ multiplex PCR. The sample lists roughly 170,000 clones, roughly 94% seen once, with over 1.3% in the top ten. J was trimmed by 3 bases and V by 6 bases; bases with no gene match: 5. The germline CDR1 and CDR2 sequences are MNHEY and SVGAGI. The CDR3 sequence is 15 residues long. This specimen belongs to a study of control samples from healthy donors and cancer patients. Sequencing was done on a sample of blood. The chain carries TRBV6-5 and TRBJ1-5, with 10 positions matching TRBD1. This sequence originates from a woman in her late teens or twenties in good health. CDR3 sequence reads: CASRSGTGDNQPQHF. CDR3 DNA sequence: TGTGCCAGCAGATCCGGGACAGGGGACAATCAGCCCCAGCATTTT.